A single sample gave rise to the 27 T cell receptor beta chains below, sequenced in a study of T cell responses to AZD1222 COVID-19 vaccine. Using immunoSEQ multiplex PCR, the repertoire was profiled, and TCRdb retains in-frame clones only, with some absent. The repertoire holds roughly 130,000 clones, with about 91% as singletons. Specimen: peripheral blood, collected on day 0 of AZD1222 vaccination. The receptors derive from an adult in good health.

The CDR3 nucleotides read TGTGCCAGCTCCCCCGGGAGATCGAACACTGAAGCTTTCTTT. Protein sequence: CASSPGRSNTEAFF. The chain uses TRBV18 and TRBJ1-1; D not resolved. V was trimmed by 6 bases and J by 1 base, leaving 12 bases between them. The CDR3 spans 14 residues. Germline values: CDR1 KGHSH, CDR2 LQKENI.

This clone was seen only once. This rearrangement joins TRBV7-9 to TRBJ2-2, with D unclear. CDR1 is SEHNR, CDR2 FQNEAQ, per germline (reference sequence). The CDR3 length is 16 residues. Trimming pared 3 bases from V and 0 bases from J, leaving 11 bases between. The CDR3 DNA sequence: TGTGCCAGCAGCTTGGACGACTTCGCGAACACCGGGGAGCTGTTTTTT. It specifies CASSLDDFANTGELFF.

The V call is TRBV7-2, the J call TRBJ2-1; 11 bases fit TRBD2. There are 17 residues in the CDR3. With 5 bases clipped from V and 1 base from J, the junction kept 7 bases outside the gene matches. Germline-derived CDR1 and CDR2 are SGHTA and FQGNSA. For the CDR3, the DNA is TGTGCCAGCAGCCGCGGACTAGCGGGCGGATCCTACAATGAGCAGTTCTTC. Amino acid sequence: CASSRGLAGGSYNEQFF.

The gene calls are TRBV13 and TRBJ2-7, with D hard to call. CDR3 length: 14 amino acids. Germline CDR1 and CDR2: PRHDT and FYEKMQ (reference sequence). Trimming cost V 5 bases and J 0 bases, with 11 bases left between them. The CDR3 sequence: CASSPDMHSYEQYF. The CDR3 DNA follows: TGTGCCAGCAGCCCTGACATGCACTCCTACGAGCAGTACTTC.

The V and J genes are TRBV2 and TRBJ2-7, with TRBD2 matching 7 bases. J was trimmed by 1 base and V by 6 bases; bases with no gene match: 27. CDR3 length: 21 amino acids. The V gene's germline CDR1 is SNHLY and CDR2 FYNNEI. The CDR3 is CASSEPKENSLGLEISYEQYF. The DNA of the CDR3 is TGTGCCAGCAGCGAACCAAAGGAAAACAGCTTAGGACTAGAGATATCCTACGAGCAGTACTTC.

The chain combines TRBV14 with TRBJ1-5; D unresolved. Trimming took off 2 bases at V and 5 bases at J, with 7 bases between the two ends. CDR1 is SGHDN, CDR2 FVKESK, per germline. The length of the CDR3 is 13 residues. DNA of the CDR3: TGTGCCAGCAGCCAATACAGAGATCAGCCCCAGCATTTT. Amino acids: CASSQYRDQPQHF. The variable domain in full, completed from reference TRBV14 and TRBJ1-5, reads EAGVTQFPSHSVIEKGQTVTLRCDPISGHDNLYWYRRVMGKEIKFLLHFVKESKQDESGMPNNRFLAERTGGTYSTLKVQPAELEDSGVYFCASSQYRDQPQHFGDGTRLSIL.

CDR3 sequence (DNA): TGCGCCAGCAGCTCAACTTTTACTGGGGCCAACGTCCTGACTTTC. Protein: CASSSTFTGANVLTF. This chain joins TRBV5-1 and TRBJ2-6; D is undetermined. This CDR3 comprises 15 residues. V gave up 3 bases and J gave up 2 bases, with 9 bases separating them. Germline CDR1 and CDR2: SGHRS and YFSETQ.

The V gene is TRBV5-4, the J gene TRBJ1-4, with TRBD1 identical over 9 bases. The ends lost 5 bases at V and 8 bases at J; junction bases unmatched: 10. Germline V CDR1 and CDR2: SGHNT, YYREEE (reference sequence). The CDR3 spans 15 residues. The CDR3 here is CASSLDSGQGEKLFF. For the CDR3, the DNA is TGTGCCAGCAGTCTCGACTCAGGACAGGGGGAAAAACTGTTTTTT.

The chain employs TRBV9 and TRBJ2-1; 8 bases agree with TRBD2. The germline gives CDR1 SGDLS, CDR2 YYNGEE. J gave up 0 bases and V 4 bases, and 15 bases lay outside the gene matches. The CDR3 is made up of 19 amino acids. In DNA, the CDR3 is TGTGCCAGCAGCCCTCTAGGACTAGCCGACTCATTCTCCTACAATGAGCAGTTCTTC. The encoded protein is CASSPLGLADSFSYNEQFF.

The chain has TRBV6-1 and TRBJ1-3; D is unresolved. Germline CDR1 MNHNS, CDR2 SASEGT. The CDR3 has 17 amino acids. Trimming took off 4 bases at V and 0 bases at J, with 16 bases between the two ends. The CDR3 DNA reads TGTGCCAGCAGTGCCCCTGGTGTACCGAGCTCTGGAAACACCATATATTTT. Translating it yields CASSAPGVPSSGNTIYF.

The rearrangement links TRBV4-2 to TRBJ2-1; tentative D call: TRBD2 (5 bases). Germline values: CDR1 LGHNA, CDR2 YNFKEQ. This CDR3 has 16 amino acids. V lost 4 bases, J lost 6 bases, and 19 bases lay in between. As DNA, the CDR3 is TGTGCCAGCAGCCCCGCTCCCAGCGGCCCCCCCAATGAGCAGTTCTTC. Its protein is CASSPAPSGPPNEQFF.

This rearrangement joins TRBV29-1 to TRBJ1-1, with D uncertain. The CDR3 loop spans 14 amino acids. V dropped 5 bases and J dropped 3 bases, with 16 bases sitting between them. CDR1 is SQVTM, CDR2 ANQGSEA, per germline. The CDR3 coding sequence is TGCAGCGTTTATAACTTCCCTAGGGACACTGAAGCTTTCTTT. Translating it yields CSVYNFPRDTEAFF.

This chain connects TRBV7-4 to TRBJ2-4; the D is unclear. Germline V gives CDR1 SGHVT, CDR2 SQSDAQ. V was clipped by 5 bases and J by 5 bases, with 16 bases between them. This CDR3 region has 15 residues. CDR3 residues: CASSHEWGSENIQYF. CDR3 bases: TGTGCCAGCAGCCATGAGTGGGGTTCCGAAAACATTCAGTACTTC.

This chain connects TRBV30 to TRBJ1-5, with D uncertain. The CDR3 totals 15 residues. Germline CDR1 and CDR2: GTSNPN and SVGIG (reference sequence). Trimming removed 3 bases at V and 3 bases at J, with 15 bases between. CDR3 bases: TGTGCCTGGAGCCCATTTGGAGGTTACAATCAGCCCCAGCATTTT. Its protein is CAWSPFGGYNQPQHF.

This rearrangement joins TRBV19 to TRBJ1-5; TRBD1 agrees at 7 bases. The CDR3 covers 16 residues. Germline loops: CDR1 LNHDA, CDR2 SQIVND (reference sequence). The trim removed 8 bases at V and 5 bases at J, leaving 15 bases unmatched. For the CDR3, the DNA is TGTGCCAGTGGGCAGGACAGGAGCGGGAGTGATCAGCCCCAGCATTTT. This gives the protein CASGQDRSGSDQPQHF.

This rearrangement joins TRBV30 to TRBJ1-2; 11 bases map to TRBD1. This CDR3 comprises 13 residues. Germline assignment: CDR1 GTSNPN and CDR2 SVGIG (reference sequence). Trimming cost V 1 base and J 13 bases; bases outside gene matches: 8. In nucleotides, the CDR3 is TGTGCCTGGAGTGCCCGAGGACAGGGGGCTTTCACCTTC. This sequence encodes CAWSARGQGAFTF.

The chain has TRBV7-9 and TRBJ2-7; D possibly uses TRBD1 or TRBD2 (5 bases each). The CDR3 extends over 14 amino acids. Trimming took off 1 base at V and 2 bases at J, with 9 bases between the two ends. Germline V lookup: CDR1 SEHNR, CDR2 FQNEAQ (reference sequence). The CDR3 sequence: CASSLGTGPYEQYF. The CDR3, as DNA: TGTGCCAGCAGCTTAGGGACGGGGCCCTACGAGCAGTACTTC.

The CDR3 here is CASSGQTYYEQYF. The CDR3 DNA follows: TGTGCCAGCTCGGGACAGACCTACTACGAGCAGTACTTC. This rearrangement joins TRBV6-5 to TRBJ2-7; 7 bases fit TRBD1. With 8 bases clipped from V and 3 bases from J, the junction kept 7 bases outside the gene matches. The CDR3 contains 13 residues. The germline CDR1 and CDR2 sequences are MNHEY and SVGAGI.

The chain uses TRBV2 and TRBJ2-6, with D unresolved. V dropped 6 bases and J dropped 6 bases, with 15 bases sitting between them. The CDR3 is 15 residues long. Germline V gene data show CDR1 as SNHLY and CDR2 as FYNNEI. The DNA for the CDR3 is TGTGCCAGCAGGAAAGGACCGCCCGAGGCCAACGTCCTGACTTTC. Translating gives CASRKGPPEANVLTF. The variable domain in full, with the rest retrieved from reference TRBV2 and TRBJ2-6, is EPEVTQTPSHQVTQMGQEVILRCVPISNHLYFYWYRQILGQKVEFLVSFYNNEISEKSEIFDDQFSVERPDGSNFTLKIRSTKLEDSAMYFCASRKGPPEANVLTFGAGSRLTVL.

V usage is TRBV6-5 and J usage is TRBJ1-2, with TRBD1 matching over 8 bases. CDR3 length: 12 residues. V gave up 6 bases and J gave up 5 bases; unmatched junction bases: 2. Germline-derived CDR1 and CDR2 are MNHEY and SVGAGI. CDR3 loop: CASSGQGYGYTF. The CDR3 bases are TGTGCCAGCAGCGGACAGGGTTATGGCTACACCTTC.

V gene TRBV4-2 combines with J gene TRBJ1-1; no clear D. Germline-derived CDR1 and CDR2 are LGHNA and YNFKEQ. CDR3 length: 13 amino acids. V lost 1 base, J lost 6 bases, and 9 bases lay in between. CDR3 sequence reads: CASSQVGRAEAFF. As DNA, the CDR3 is TGTGCCAGCAGCCAAGTGGGTCGGGCTGAAGCTTTCTTT.

A remark on this clone: In the same sample, other DNA sequences code for this CDR3. The chain employs TRBV5-4 and TRBJ2-3, with 11 bases matching TRBD2. CDR3 size: 14 residues. Germline values: CDR1 SGHNT, CDR2 YYREEE (reference sequence). Trimming removed 2 bases from V and 5 bases from J; junction bases left unmatched: 1. The chain's CDR3 is CASSLGLAGDTQYF. In DNA form, the CDR3 reads TGTGCCAGCAGCTTAGGACTAGCGGGAGATACGCAGTATTTT.

This clone has just a few counts. The rearrangement joins TRBV9 to TRBJ1-6; 8 positions match TRBD1. CDR1 is SGDLS and CDR2 is YYNGEE in the germline V gene. Trimming removed 3 bases from V and 6 bases from J; junction bases left unmatched: 8. The CDR3 totals 16 residues. CDR3: CASSGNPGQVNSPLHF. In nucleotides, the CDR3 is TGTGCCAGCAGCGGAAATCCGGGACAGGTTAATTCACCCCTCCACTTT.

The CDR3, as DNA: TGTGCCAGCAGTTCCGCCGGGACAGGGACCTACGAGCAGTACTTC. The encoded protein is CASSSAGTGTYEQYF. The V gene is TRBV6-2 or TRBV6-3, the J gene TRBJ2-7, with 9 bases identical to TRBD1. CDR1 and CDR2 (germline): MNHEY, SVGEGT. The length of the CDR3 is 15 residues. V trimming: 4 bases; J trimming: 2 bases; junction bases outside the gene matches: 6.

This sequence joins TRBV27 and TRBJ1-2; maybe TRBD1 (5 bases). CDR1 and CDR2 from the germline V gene are MNHEY and SMNVEV (reference sequence). The CDR3 is 16 residues long. Trimming removed 5 bases from V and 2 bases from J, with 18 bases in between. The CDR3 sequence: CASSKTAGRQNYGYTF. The CDR3, as DNA: TGTGCCAGCAGTAAAACCGCGGGACGGCAGAACTATGGCTACACCTTC.

The sample holds a few counts of this clone. This chain joins TRBV19 and TRBJ2-2; 14 nucleotides align to TRBD2. Germline lookup yields CDR1 LNHDA and CDR2 SQIVND (reference sequence). Trimming removed 5 bases from V and 6 bases from J; junction bases left unmatched: 11. The CDR3 sequence is 18 residues long. This CDR3 reads CASSLIGTSGSVAGELFF. CDR3 coding DNA: TGTGCCAGTAGTCTAATCGGGACTAGCGGGAGTGTTGCCGGGGAGCTGTTTTTT.

The genes are TRBV5-1 and TRBJ1-2; 7 bases line up with TRBD1. The CDR3 spans 16 residues. V lost 3 bases and J lost 8; bases outside the gene matches: 16. Germline V gene lookup returns CDR1 SGHRS and CDR2 YFSETQ. The CDR3 region is CASSSLMTGKAEGYTF. In nucleotides, the CDR3 is TGCGCCAGCAGCTCACTGATGACAGGGAAAGCAGAAGGCTACACCTTC.